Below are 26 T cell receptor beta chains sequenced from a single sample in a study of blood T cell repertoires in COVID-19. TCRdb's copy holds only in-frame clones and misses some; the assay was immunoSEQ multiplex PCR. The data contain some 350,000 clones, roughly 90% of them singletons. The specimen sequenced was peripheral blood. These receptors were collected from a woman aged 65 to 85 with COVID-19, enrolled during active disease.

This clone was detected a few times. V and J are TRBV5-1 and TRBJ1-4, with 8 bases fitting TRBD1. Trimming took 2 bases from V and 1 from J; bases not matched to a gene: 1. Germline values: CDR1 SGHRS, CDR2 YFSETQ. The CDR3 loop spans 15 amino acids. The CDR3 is CASSLQGETNEKLFF. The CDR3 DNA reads TGCGCCAGCAGCTTACAGGGGGAAACTAATGAAAAACTGTTTTTT.

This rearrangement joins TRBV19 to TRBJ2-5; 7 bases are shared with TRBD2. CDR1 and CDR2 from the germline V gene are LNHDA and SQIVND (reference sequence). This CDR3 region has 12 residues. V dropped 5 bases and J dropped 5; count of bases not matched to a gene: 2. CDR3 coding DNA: TGTGCCAGTAGTCCCGGGAGGGAGACCCAGTACTTC. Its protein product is CASSPGRETQYF.

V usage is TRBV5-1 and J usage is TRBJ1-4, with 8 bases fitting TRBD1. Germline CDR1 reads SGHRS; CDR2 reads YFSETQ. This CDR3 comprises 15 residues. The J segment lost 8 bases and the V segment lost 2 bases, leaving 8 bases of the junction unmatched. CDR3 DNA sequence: TGCGCCAGCAGCTTTCAGCAGGGGGCTCACGAAAAACTGTTTTTT. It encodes CASSFQQGAHEKLFF.

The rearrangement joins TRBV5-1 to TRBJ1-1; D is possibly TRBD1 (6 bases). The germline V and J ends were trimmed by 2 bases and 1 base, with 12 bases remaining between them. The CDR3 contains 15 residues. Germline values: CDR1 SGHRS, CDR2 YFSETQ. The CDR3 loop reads CASSFSGTPNTEAFF. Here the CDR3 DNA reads TGCGCCAGCAGCTTCTCCGGGACACCGAACACTGAAGCTTTCTTT.

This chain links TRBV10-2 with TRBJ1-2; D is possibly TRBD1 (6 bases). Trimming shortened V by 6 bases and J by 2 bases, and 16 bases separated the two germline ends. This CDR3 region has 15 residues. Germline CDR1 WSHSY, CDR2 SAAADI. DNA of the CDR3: TGCGCCAGCAGCCTTTACAGGGACAAGAACTATGGCTACACCTTC. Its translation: CASSLYRDKNYGYTF.

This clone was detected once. CDR3 in DNA: TGTGCCAGTAGTCCCCGGGAATCCTCGGGCTATGGCTACACCTTC. Translation gives CASSPRESSGYGYTF. The rearrangement uses TRBV19 and TRBJ1-2; D unresolved. The germline V gene has CDR1 LNHDA and CDR2 SQIVND (reference sequence). CDR3 length equals 15 residues. V gave up 5 bases and J gave up 4 bases, with 17 bases separating them.

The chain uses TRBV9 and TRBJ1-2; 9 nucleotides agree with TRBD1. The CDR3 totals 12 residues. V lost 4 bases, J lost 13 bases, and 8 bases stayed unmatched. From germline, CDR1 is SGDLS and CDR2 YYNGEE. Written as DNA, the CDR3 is TGTGCCAGCAGCCCTGGGACAGGGAACTGCACCTTC. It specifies CASSPGTGNCTF.

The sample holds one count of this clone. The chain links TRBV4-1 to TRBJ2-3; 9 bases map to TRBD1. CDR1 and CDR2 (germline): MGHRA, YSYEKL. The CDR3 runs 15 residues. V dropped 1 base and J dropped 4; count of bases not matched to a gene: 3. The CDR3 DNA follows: TGCGCCAGCAGCCAAGGTACAGGGGGCTCAGATACGCAGTATTTT. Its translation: CASSQGTGGSDTQYF.

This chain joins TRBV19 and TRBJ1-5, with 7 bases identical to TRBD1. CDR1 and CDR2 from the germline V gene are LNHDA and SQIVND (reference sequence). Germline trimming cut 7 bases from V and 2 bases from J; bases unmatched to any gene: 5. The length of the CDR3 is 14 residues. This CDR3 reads CASTGQAGNQPQHF. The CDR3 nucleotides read TGTGCCAGTACCGGACAGGCTGGCAATCAGCCCCAGCATTTT.

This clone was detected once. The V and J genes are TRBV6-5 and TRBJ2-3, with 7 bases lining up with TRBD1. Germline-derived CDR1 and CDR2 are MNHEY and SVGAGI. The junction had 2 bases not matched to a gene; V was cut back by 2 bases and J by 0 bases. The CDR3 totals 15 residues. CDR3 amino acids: CASSYEGASTDTQYF. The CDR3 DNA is TGTGCCAGCAGTTACGAGGGGGCAAGCACAGATACGCAGTATTTT.

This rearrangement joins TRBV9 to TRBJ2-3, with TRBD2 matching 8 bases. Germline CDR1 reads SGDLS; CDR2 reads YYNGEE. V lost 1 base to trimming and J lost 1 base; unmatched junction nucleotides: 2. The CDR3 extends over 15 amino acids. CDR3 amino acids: CASSVYGGGTDTQYF. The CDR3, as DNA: TGTGCCAGCAGCGTATACGGGGGGGGCACAGATACGCAGTATTTT.

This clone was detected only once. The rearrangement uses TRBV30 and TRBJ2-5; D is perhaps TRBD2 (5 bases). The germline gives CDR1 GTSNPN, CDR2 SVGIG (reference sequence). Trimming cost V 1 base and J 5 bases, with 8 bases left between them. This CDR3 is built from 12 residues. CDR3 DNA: TGTGCCTGGAGTGGCTCGGGGGAGACCCAGTACTTC. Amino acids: CAWSGSGETQYF.

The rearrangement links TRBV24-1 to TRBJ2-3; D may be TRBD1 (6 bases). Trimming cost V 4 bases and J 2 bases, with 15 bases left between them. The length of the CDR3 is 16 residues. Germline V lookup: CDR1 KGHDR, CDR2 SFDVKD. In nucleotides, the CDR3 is TGTGCCACCAGTGACATTCAGGACAGAGTCACAGATACGCAGTATTTT. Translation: CATSDIQDRVTDTQYF.

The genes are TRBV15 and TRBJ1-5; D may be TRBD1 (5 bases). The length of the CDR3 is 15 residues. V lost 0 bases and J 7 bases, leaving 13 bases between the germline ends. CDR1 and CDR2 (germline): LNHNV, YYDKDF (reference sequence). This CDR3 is CATSRDRQGGQPQHF. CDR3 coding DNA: TGTGCCACCAGCAGAGATCGGCAGGGAGGACAGCCCCAGCATTTT.

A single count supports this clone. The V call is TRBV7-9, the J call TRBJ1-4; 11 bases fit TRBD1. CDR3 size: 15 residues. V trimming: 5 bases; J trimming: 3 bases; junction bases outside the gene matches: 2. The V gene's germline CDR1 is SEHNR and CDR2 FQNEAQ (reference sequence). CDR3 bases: TGTGCCAGCAGCCCGGGACAGGGGGCTAATGAAAAACTGTTTTTT. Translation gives CASSPGQGANEKLFF. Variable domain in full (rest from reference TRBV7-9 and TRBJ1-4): DTGVSQNPRHKITKRGQNVTFRCDPISEHNRLYWYRQTLGQGPEFLTYFQNEAQLEKSRLLSDRFSAERPKGSFSTLEIQRTEQGDSAMYLCASSPGQGANEKLFFGSGTQLSVL.

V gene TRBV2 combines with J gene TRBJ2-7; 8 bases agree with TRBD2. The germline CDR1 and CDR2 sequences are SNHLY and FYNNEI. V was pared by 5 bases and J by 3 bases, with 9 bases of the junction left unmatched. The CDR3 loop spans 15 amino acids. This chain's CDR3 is CASSIPTGGDYEQYF. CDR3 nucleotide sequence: TGTGCCAGCAGTATTCCTACCGGGGGGGACTACGAGCAGTACTTC.

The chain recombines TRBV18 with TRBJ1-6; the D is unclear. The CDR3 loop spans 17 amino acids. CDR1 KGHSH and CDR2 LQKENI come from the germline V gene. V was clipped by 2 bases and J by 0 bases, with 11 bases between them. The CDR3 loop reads CASSPSAVSSYNSPLHF. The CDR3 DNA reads TGTGCCAGCTCACCAAGCGCAGTTAGCTCCTATAATTCACCCCTCCACTTT.

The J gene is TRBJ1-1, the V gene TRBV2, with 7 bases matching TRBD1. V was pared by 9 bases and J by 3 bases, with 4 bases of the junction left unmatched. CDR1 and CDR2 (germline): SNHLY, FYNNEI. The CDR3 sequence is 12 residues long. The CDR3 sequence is CASGTGDTEAFF. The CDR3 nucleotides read TGTGCCAGTGGAACAGGGGACACTGAAGCTTTCTTT.

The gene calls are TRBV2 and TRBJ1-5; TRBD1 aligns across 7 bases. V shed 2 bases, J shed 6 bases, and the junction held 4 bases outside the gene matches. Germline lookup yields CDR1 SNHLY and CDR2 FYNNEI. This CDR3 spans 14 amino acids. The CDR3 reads CASSEWSGGQPQHF. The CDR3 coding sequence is TGTGCCAGCAGTGAATGGTCAGGGGGTCAGCCCCAGCATTTT.

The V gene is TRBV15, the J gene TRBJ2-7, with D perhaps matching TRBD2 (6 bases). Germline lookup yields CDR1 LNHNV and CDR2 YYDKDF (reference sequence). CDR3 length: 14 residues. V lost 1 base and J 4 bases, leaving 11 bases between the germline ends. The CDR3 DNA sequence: TGTGCCACCAGCAGAGGCGGGGCTGGGTACGAGCAGTACTTC. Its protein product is CATSRGGAGYEQYF.

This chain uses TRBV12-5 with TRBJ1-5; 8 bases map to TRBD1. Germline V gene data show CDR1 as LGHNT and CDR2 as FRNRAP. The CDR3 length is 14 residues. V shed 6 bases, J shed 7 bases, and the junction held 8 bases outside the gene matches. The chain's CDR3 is CASGPAGGEQPQHF. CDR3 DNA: TGTGCTAGTGGACCAGCAGGGGGCGAACAGCCCCAGCATTTT.

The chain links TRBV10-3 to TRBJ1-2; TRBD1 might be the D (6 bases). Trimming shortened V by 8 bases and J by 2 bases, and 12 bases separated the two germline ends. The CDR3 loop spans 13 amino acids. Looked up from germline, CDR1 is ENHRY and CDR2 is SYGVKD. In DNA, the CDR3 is TGTGCCATCGGACAGCTACTCAACTATGGCTACACCTTC. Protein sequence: CAIGQLLNYGYTF.

The CDR3 is CASRSDRGYGYTF. The DNA for the CDR3 is TGTGCCAGCAGGTCTGACAGGGGCTATGGCTACACCTTC. The chain employs TRBV12-3 or TRBV12-4 and TRBJ1-2; TRBD1 matches at 8 bases. The CDR3 sequence is 13 residues long. The trim removed 6 bases at V and 4 bases at J, leaving 4 bases unmatched.

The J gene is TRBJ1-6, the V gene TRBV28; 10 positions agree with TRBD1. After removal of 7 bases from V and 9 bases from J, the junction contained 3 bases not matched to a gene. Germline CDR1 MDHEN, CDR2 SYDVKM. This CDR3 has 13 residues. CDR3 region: CASTGQGISPLHF. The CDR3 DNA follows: TGTGCCAGCACGGGACAGGGGATTTCACCCCTCCACTTT.

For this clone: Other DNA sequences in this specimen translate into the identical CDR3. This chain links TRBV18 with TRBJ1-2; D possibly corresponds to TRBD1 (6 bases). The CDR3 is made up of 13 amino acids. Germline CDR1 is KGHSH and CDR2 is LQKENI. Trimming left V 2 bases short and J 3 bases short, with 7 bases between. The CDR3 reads CASSPRTDYGYTF. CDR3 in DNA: TGTGCCAGCTCACCAAGGACAGACTATGGCTACACCTTC.

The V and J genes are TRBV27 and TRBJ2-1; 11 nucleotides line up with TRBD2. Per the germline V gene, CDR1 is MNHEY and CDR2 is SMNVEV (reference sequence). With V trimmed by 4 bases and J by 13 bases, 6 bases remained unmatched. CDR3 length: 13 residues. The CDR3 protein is CASSWGLAGGQFF. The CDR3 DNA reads TGTGCCAGCAGTTGGGGGCTAGCGGGGGGACAGTTCTTC.